This TCR beta chain derives from a study of radiation and T cells in renal cell carcinoma (TCRdb year 2020). With respect to the entire study: Samples came from a clinical trial, in which primary renal cell carcinomas received 15 Gy stereotactic body radiation therapy followed by nephrectomy 4 weeks later. In total, roughly 53 samples underwent TCR beta sequencing: about 25 tumors plus 27 peripheral blood samples. In the 45 to 65 samples combined, some 4 million unique CDR3 nucleotide sequences were found, encoding about 2,700,000 unique CDR3 amino acid sequences.

The research as a whole found: Changes in the blood repertoire were not tracked past 4 weeks after treatment. Because pretreatment tumor biopsies were not available, the baseline intratumoral presence of clonotypes could not be determined. Effects of radiation dose or scheduling on the TCR repertoire could not be addressed with the single-armed trial design. In blood, the top tumor clonotypes increased from baseline to 2 weeks after radiation and then shrank by 4 weeks, which suggests a temporary expansion of tumor-resident clones.

The V and J ends are trimmed by 4 bases and 4 bases, leaving 14 bases between them. The germline V gene provides CDR1 SGDLS and CDR2 YYNGEE. Including cysteine and phenylalanine, the CDR3 has 14 amino acids. The retained sequence is limited to the CDR3, 42 bases, with the frame set at the first base. A word on this clone: The antigen it recognizes is unknown. No qualities accompany the bases; no much larger clone lies one base away.

TCR beta libraries were generated from genomic DNA with the immunoSEQ kit, following the manufacturer's recommendations. Library preparation used a first multiplex PCR with proprietary primers, then a second PCR adding unique barcodes, with bead cleanups after each round. A kit-provided positive control reaction and a negative control reaction were included in every sample batch. The final libraries were assessed on an Agilent 4200 TapeStation D1000 ScreenTape, pooled by volume, and quantified by qPCR. Sequencing was performed on an Illumina NextSeq500 using a MidOutput 150-cycle cartridge, with 156 Read1 cycles, 15 Index1 cycles, and the kit custom primers. The pooled library was loaded at around 1 pM with an approximately 21% PhiX control spike-in. On the authors' methods: Vendor-processed data were analyzed in R, and a clonotype was defined as all T cells sharing the same CDR3 nucleotide sequence. In the clone abundance analyses, frequencies in each sample were normalized to that sample's 10,000 most abundant clones. Public T cell clones, which averaged fewer than five per sample, were excluded before analysis. A difference in abundance of at least 32-fold between compartments was used to define tumor-enriched and baseline blood-enriched clonotypes. A beta-binomial differential abundance model was used to identify clonotypes that expanded or contracted between blood time points. Similarity between tumor and blood repertoires was quantified using the Baroni-Urbani and Buser coefficient, and groups were compared with two-tailed Wilcoxon tests in R. In TCRdb, the immuneACCESS table is reduced to in-frame sequences with V and J assigned. These tables do not hold every clone; where another copy was compared, an unresolved V gene accounts for under half, and the others remain unexplained. D and trimming were read from the DNA, whereas the V and J calls and clone size are those reported in that table. Present in this sample are 100,000 or so clones, about 86% of which were seen just once. The ten largest clones add up to roughly 8% of the sample.

Read against the paper, the sample's time point label means: baseline pretreatment blood. This specimen's treatment or condition label, interpreted: 15 Gy SBRT to primary tumor, nephrectomy 4 weeks later. To follow tumor-enriched clonotypes, peripheral blood was collected serially from radiation-treated patients at baseline and again at 2 weeks and 4 weeks after SBRT. Every patient's renal cell carcinoma showed clear cell pathology. Genomic DNA for TCR sequencing was prepared using the QIAamp DNA Blood Mini Kit (Qiagen). The analyses included only samples that passed all quality control checks. The source is a man aged 45-65 years with renal cell carcinoma. The source material was blood, sampled from a patient whose treatment included radiotherapy and nephrectomy. The chain joins TRBV9 to TRBJ1-1, with TRBD1 perhaps the D gene, on 5 matching bases. The DNA reads TGTGCCAGCAGCCGCCGCGGAGGGGTCACTGAAGCTTTCTTT. Its protein is CASSRRGGVTEAFF.